This T cell receptor (beta chain) was recorded in a study of cytomegalovirus exposure and HLA in healthy donors. Study information: In a previous analysis, 110 million or so unique TCR beta sequences were found from 150 million to 200 million T cells.

The primer mix had 60 Vbeta and 13 Jbeta primers. TCRdb keeps only in-frame clones here, not all; method: immunoSEQ multiplex PCR. In the table there are around 50,000 clones, roughly 76% of which are singletons. Points from the study as a whole: At a 0.05 false discovery rate, a later analysis found 18,000 or so TCR beta sequences to be associated with HLA alleles. Listed as cytomegalovirus-associated were 164 TCR beta chains.

In germline, CDR1 is SEHNR, CDR2 FQNEAQ (reference sequence). V dropped 1 base and J dropped 1 base, with 11 bases sitting between them. The CDR3 runs 16 residues. Notes on this clone: Its antigen is still unknown.

The sample comprised PBMCs. The chain couples TRBV7-9 to TRBJ2-1; the D gene is possibly TRBD1 (6 bases). The receptor's source is a man in his thirties or forties in good health and CMV-seronegative. CDR3 region: CASSLGGHYSYNEQFF. CDR3 DNA sequence: TGTGCCAGCAGCTTAGGGGGACATTATTCCTACAATGAGCAGTTCTTC.